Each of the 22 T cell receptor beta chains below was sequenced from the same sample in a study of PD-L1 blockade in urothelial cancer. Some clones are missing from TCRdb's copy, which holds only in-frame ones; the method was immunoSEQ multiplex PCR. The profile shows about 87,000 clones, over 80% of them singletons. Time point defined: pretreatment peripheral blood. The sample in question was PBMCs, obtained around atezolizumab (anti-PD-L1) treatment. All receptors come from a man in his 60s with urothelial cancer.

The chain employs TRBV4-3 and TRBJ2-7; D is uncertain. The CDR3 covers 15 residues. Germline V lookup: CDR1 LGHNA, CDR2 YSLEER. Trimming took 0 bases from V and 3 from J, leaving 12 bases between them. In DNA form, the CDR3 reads TGCGCCAGCAGCCAAGACTCGGTTGCAAGCTACGAGCAGTACTTC. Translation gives CASSQDSVASYEQYF.

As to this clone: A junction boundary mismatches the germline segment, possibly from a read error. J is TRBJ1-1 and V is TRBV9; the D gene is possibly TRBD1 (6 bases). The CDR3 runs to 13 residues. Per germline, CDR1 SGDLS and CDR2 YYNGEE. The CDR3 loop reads CASSASDATGRIF. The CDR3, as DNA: TGTGCCAGCAGCGCGTCGGACGCCACAGGGCGGATCTTT.

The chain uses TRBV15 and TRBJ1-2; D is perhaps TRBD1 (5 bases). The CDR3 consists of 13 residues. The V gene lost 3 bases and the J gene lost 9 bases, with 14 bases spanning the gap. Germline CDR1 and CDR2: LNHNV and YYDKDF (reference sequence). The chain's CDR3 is CATSSRDSRSYTF. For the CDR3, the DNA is TGTGCCACCAGCAGCCGGGACTCCAGGAGCTACACCTTC.

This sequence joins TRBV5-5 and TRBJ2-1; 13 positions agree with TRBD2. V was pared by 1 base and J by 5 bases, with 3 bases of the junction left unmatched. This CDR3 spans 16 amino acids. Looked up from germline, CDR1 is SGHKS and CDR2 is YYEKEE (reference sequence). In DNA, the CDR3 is TGTGCCAGCAGCTTGTTACTAGCGGGGGGGAACAATGAGCAGTTCTTC. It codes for CASSLLLAGGNNEQFF.

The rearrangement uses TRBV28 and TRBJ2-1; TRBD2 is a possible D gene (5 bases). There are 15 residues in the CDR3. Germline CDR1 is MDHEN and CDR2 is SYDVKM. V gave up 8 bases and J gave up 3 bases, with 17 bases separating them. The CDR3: CASSTSSNNYNEQFF. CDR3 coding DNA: TGTGCCAGCTCGACATCTAGCAATAACTACAATGAGCAGTTCTTC. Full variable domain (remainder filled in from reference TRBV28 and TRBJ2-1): DVKVTQSSRYLVKRTGEKVFLECVQDMDHENMFWYRQDPGLGLRLIYFSYDVKMKEKGDIPEGYSVSREKKERFSLILESASTNQTSMYLCASSTSSNNYNEQFFGPGTRLTVL.

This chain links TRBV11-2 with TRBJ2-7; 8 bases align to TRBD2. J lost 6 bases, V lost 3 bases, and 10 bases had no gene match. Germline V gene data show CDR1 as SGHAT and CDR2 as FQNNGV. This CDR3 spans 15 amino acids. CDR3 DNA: TGTGCCAGCAGCTTTTCTACCGGGACTAGGAGCGAGCAGTACTTC. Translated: CASSFSTGTRSEQYF.

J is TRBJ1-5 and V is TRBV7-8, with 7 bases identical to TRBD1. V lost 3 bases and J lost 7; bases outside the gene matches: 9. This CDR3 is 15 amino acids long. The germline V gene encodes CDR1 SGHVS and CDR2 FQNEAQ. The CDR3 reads CASSFRDSGSQPQHF. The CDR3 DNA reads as TGTGCCAGCAGCTTCCGGGACAGCGGATCGCAGCCCCAGCATTTT.

CDR3 protein: CASSPGLQGWETQYF. In DNA form, the CDR3 reads TGTGCCAGTAGTCCCGGCCTACAGGGCTGGGAGACCCAGTACTTC. The rearrangement joins TRBV19 to TRBJ2-5, with D possibly matching TRBD1 (6 bases). Germline lookup yields CDR1 LNHDA and CDR2 SQIVND (reference sequence). The CDR3 loop spans 15 amino acids. V was clipped by 5 bases and J by 5 bases, with 18 bases between them.

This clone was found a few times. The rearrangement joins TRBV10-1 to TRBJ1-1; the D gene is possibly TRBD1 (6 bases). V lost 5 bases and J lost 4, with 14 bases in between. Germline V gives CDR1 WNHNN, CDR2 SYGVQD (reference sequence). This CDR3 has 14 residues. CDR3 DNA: TGCGCCAGCAGTACAGGGCAGGGACGCACTGAAGCTTTCTTT. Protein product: CASSTGQGRTEAFF.

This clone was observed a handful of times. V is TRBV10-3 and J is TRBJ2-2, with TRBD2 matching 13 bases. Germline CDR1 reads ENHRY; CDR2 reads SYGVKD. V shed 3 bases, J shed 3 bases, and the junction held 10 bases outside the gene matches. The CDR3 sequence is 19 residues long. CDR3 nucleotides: TGTGCCATCAGTGACTCCGGGACTAGCGGGATTGGGCACACCGGGGAGCTGTTTTTT. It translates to CAISDSGTSGIGHTGELFF.

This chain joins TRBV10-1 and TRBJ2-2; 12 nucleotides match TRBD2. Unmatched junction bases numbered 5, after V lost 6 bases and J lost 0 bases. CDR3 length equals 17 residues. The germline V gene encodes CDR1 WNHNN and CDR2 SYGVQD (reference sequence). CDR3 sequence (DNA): TGCGCCAGCAGCCGACTAGCGGGAGACTCGAACACCGGGGAGCTGTTTTTT. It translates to CASSRLAGDSNTGELFF.

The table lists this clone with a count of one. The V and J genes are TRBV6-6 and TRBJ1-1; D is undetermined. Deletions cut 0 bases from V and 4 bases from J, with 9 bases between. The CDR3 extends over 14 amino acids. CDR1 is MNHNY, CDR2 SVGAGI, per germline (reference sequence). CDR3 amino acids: CASSYSVAITEAFF. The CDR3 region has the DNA TGTGCCAGCAGTTACTCGGTTGCTATCACTGAAGCTTTCTTT.

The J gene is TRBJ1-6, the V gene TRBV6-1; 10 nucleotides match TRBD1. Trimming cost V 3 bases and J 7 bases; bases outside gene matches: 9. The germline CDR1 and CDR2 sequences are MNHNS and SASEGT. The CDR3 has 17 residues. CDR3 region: CASSDGPTDRGNSPLHF. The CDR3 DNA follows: TGTGCCAGCAGTGACGGCCCCACGGACAGGGGGAATTCACCCCTCCACTTT.

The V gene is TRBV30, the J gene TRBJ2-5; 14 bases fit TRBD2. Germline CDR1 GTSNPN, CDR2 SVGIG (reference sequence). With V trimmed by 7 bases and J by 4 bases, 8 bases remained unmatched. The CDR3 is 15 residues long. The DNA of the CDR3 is TGTGCCTCCCAACCGGGACTAGCGGGGGTAGAGACCCAGTACTTC. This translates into CASQPGLAGVETQYF.

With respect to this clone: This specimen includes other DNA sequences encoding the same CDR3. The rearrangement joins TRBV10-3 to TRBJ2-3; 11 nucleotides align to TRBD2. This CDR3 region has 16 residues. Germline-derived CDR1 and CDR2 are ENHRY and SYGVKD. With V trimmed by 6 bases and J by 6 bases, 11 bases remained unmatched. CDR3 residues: CAISPTSGGARDTQYF. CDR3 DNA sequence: TGTGCCATCAGCCCAACTAGCGGGGGTGCCAGGGATACGCAGTATTTT.

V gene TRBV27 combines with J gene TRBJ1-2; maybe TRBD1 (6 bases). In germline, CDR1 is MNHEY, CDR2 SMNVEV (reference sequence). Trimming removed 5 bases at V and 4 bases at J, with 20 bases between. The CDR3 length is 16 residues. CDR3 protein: CASSPPQGPPFYGYTF. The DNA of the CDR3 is TGTGCCAGCAGTCCCCCCCAGGGGCCCCCTTTCTATGGCTACACCTTC.

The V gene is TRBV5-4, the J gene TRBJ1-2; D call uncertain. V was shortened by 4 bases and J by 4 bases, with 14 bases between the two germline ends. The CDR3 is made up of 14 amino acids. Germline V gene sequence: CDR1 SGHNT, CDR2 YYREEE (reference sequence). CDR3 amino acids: CASSLKETTYGYTF. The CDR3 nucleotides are TGTGCCAGCAGCCTGAAGGAGACGACCTATGGCTACACCTTC.

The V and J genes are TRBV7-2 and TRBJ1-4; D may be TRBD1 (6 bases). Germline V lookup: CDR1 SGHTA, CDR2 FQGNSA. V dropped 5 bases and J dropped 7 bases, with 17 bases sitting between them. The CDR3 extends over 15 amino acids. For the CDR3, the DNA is TGTGCCAGCAGCCGCACAGGGAACTCGGGTGAAAAACTGTTTTTT. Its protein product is CASSRTGNSGEKLFF.

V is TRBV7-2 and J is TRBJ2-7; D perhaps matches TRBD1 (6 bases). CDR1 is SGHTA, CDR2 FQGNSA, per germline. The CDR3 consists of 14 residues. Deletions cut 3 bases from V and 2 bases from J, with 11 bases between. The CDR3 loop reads CASSFQTGPYEQYF. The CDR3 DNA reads TGTGCCAGCAGCTTTCAGACAGGACCCTACGAGCAGTACTTC.

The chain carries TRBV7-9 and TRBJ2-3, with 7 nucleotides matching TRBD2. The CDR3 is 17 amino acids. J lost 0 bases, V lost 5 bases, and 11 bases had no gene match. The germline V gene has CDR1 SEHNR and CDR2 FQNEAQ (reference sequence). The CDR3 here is CASSPLGRGTSTDTQYF. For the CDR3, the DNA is TGTGCCAGCAGCCCCCTCGGGCGGGGGACTAGCACAGATACGCAGTATTTT.

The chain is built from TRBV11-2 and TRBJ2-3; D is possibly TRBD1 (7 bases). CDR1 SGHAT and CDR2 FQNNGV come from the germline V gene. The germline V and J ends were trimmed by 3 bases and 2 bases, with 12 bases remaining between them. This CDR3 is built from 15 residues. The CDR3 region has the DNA TGTGCCAGCAGCTTCGACAGGGAGGTCACAGATACGCAGTATTTT. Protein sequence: CASSFDREVTDTQYF.

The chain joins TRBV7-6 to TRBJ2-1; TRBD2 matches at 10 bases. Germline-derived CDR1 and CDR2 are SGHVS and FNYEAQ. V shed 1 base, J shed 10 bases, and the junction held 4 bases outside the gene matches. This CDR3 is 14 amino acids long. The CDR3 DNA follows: TGTGCCAGCAGCTTAGGGACTAGCGGACTAGAGCAGTTCTTC. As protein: CASSLGTSGLEQFF.